This T cell receptor (beta chain) was captured by sequencing in a study of blood T cell repertoires in COVID-19 (dated by TCRdb to 2019 to 2021). Looking at the study overall: Collaborator samples came from the United States, Italy and Spain and covered acute and convalescent phases of COVID-19. Deeply sampled blood TCRbeta repertoires from subjects exposed to, actively infected with, or recovered from COVID-19 were included in the dataset. The prospective study material was composed of cDNA or gDNA derived from T cells, B-cell-depleted T cells, or PBMCs. The repertoires were released in a freely available public database meant as a resource for research on the immune response to SARS-CoV-2. The sample metadata nearly always contained a de-identified subject ID, COVID-19 status, age in years and sex. Where HLA class I and class II types were available, the types were taken from metadata supplied by the sample provider, not from assay-based typing. Samples were obtained from the ongoing ImmuneRACE study (first 160 participants) and from over 1,000 subjects provided by 6 global collaborators.

Overall study results and their limits: Clinical and demographic metadata were provided uncurated, with the amount varying by source and participant.

With respect to this clone: Its antigen has not been determined. Within one base of it there is no much larger clone, and no base qualities were kept.

Each collaborating institution followed its own protocols to collect whole blood in K2EDTA tubes. For TCRbeta analysis, collaborator samples were shipped as frozen whole blood, as isolated PBMCs, or as DNA extracted from either sample type. V is cut by 5 bases and J by 0 bases, and the space between the germline ends is 8 bases. CDR1 LGHDT and CDR2 YNNKEL are derived from the germline V gene (reference sequence). The CDR3 holds 14 amino acids from the cysteine to the phenylalanine. The read is trimmed to its CDR3 DNA, 42 bases read in frame from base 1. TCRbeta CDR3 regions were amplified from genomic DNA by means of the immunoSEQ Assay, a bias-controlled multiplex PCR. The authors' pipeline ran thus. The number of nucleated cells in each sample was estimated by amplification of reference gene primers within the assay. Sequence reads were collapsed and filtered to measure the absolute abundance of every unique TCRbeta CDR3 rearrangement. For each sample, productive Simpson clonality was calculated by taking the square root of Simpson's diversity index across productive rearrangements. TCRdb holds this immuneACCESS table with in-frame rearrangements only. Some clones are missing; in checked studies, unresolved V genes explain under half, and the rest has no known cause. That table supplies the V and J calls and clone size; D and trimming were determined from the DNA. The sample table contains 200,000 to 250,000 clones; only one count was recorded for approximately 80% of them. The ten largest make up about 1.9% of the sample.

What was sequenced was peripheral blood. The clonotype originates from a woman older than 75 with acute or convalescent COVID-19. The chain is assembled from TRBV3-1 (or the pseudogene TRBV3-2) and TRBJ2-1, and the D gene may be TRBD2, 5 bases matching. At the DNA level, the sequence is TGTGCCAGCAGCGACCGGGGCTCCTACAATGAGCAGTTCTTC. Its coded protein is CASSDRGSYNEQFF.